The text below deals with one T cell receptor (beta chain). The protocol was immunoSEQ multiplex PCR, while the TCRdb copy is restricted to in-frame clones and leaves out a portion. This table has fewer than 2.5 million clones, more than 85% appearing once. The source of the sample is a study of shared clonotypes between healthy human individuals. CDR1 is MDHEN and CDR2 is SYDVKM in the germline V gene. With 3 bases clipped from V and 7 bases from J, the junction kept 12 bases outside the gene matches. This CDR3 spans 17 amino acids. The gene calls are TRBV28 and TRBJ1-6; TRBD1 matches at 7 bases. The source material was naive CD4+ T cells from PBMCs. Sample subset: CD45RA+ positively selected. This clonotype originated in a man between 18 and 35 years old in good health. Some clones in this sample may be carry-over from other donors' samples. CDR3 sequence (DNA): TGTGCCAGCAGTTTCTTTTCAGGGGGAATACGGAATTCACCCCTCCACTTT. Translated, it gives CASSFFSGGIRNSPLHF. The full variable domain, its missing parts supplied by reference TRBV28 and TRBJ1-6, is DVKVTQSSRYLVKRTGEKVFLECVQDMDHENMFWYRQDPGLGLRLIYFSYDVKMKEKGDIPEGYSVSREKKERFSLILESASTNQTSMYLCASSFFSGGIRNSPLHFGNGTRLTVT.